These 8 T cell receptor beta chains were all obtained from the same sample, sequenced in a study of cytomegalovirus exposure and HLA in healthy donors. PCR was performed using 60 Vbeta and 13 Jbeta primers. Produced via immunoSEQ multiplex PCR; TCRdb's table is partial and in-frame only. The table lists some 89,000 clones, approximately 81% of them singletons. The sample consisted of PBMCs. The origin of the receptors is a woman aged 40 to 50 in good health and CMV-seropositive.

In DNA, the CDR3 is TGCAGTGCCCAATTTGAAGCTTTCTTT. It encodes CSAQFEAFF. The chain is built from TRBV20-1 and TRBJ1-1; no reliable D call. Trimming cost V 6 bases and J 7 bases, with 6 bases left between them. This CDR3 contains 9 residues. The germline CDR1 and CDR2 sequences are DFQATT and SNEGSKA (reference sequence).

V and J are TRBV5-1 and TRBJ2-3; weak D call: TRBD1 (5 bases). Per germline, CDR1 SGHRS and CDR2 YFSETQ. The CDR3 sequence is 12 residues long. V was cut by 2 bases and J by 5 bases, with 6 bases left in between. In DNA form, the CDR3 reads TGCGCCAGCAGCTTTCAGGGAGATACGCAGTATTTT. As protein: CASSFQGDTQYF.

The table lists this clone with a few counts. The chain recombines TRBV6-1 with TRBJ1-1; TRBD1 agrees at 8 bases. The junction had 8 bases not matched to a gene; V was cut back by 6 bases and J by 5 bases. The CDR3 sequence is 14 residues long. Germline CDR1 is MNHNS and CDR2 is SASEGT. CDR3: CASRNGQGGTEAFF. CDR3 nucleotide sequence: TGTGCCAGCAGGAACGGACAGGGAGGGACTGAAGCTTTCTTT.

The chain recombines TRBV12-5 with TRBJ2-3, with a tentative D call TRBD2 (5 bases). The V end was cut by 2 bases, the J end by 1 base, with 16 bases between. Germline V CDR1 and CDR2: LGHNT, FRNRAP. The CDR3 has 17 amino acids. The CDR3 nucleotides are TGTGCTAGTGGTTTGTATTACCTAGCCCAGGGCACAGATACGCAGTATTTT. Its protein product is CASGLYYLAQGTDTQYF.

The V and J genes are TRBV7-9 and TRBJ2-3; 10 bases align to TRBD2. The germline CDR1 and CDR2 sequences are SEHNR and FQNEAQ (reference sequence). The trim removed 5 bases at V and 4 bases at J, leaving 6 bases unmatched. The CDR3 length is 15 residues. The CDR3 loop reads CASSRGLADSDTQYF. The DNA for the CDR3 is TGTGCCAGCAGCCGTGGACTAGCGGACTCAGATACGCAGTATTTT. Variable domain in full (rest from reference TRBV7-9 and TRBJ2-3): DTGVSQNPRHKITKRGQNVTFRCDPISEHNRLYWYRQTLGQGPEFLTYFQNEAQLEKSRLLSDRFSAERPKGSFSTLEIQRTEQGDSAMYLCASSRGLADSDTQYFGPGTRLTVL.

This clone appeared many times. The J gene is TRBJ2-1, the V gene TRBV6-1; TRBD2 matches 13 bases. Trimming removed 7 bases from V and 8 bases from J; junction bases left unmatched: 8. There are 15 residues in the CDR3. The germline CDR1 and CDR2 sequences are MNHNS and SASEGT. The CDR3 spells CASTFRTSGSDEQFF. CDR3 nucleotides: TGTGCCAGCACCTTTAGGACTAGCGGGAGCGATGAGCAGTTCTTC.

V is TRBV4-1 and J is TRBJ1-2; D is undetermined. The germline CDR1 and CDR2 sequences are MGHRA and YSYEKL. The V and J ends lost 0 bases and 5 bases respectively, with 10 bases between them. The CDR3 runs 14 residues. CDR3 bases: TGCGCCAGCAGCCAAGAAGAACAGAGATATGGCTACACCTTC. It translates to CASSQEEQRYGYTF.

V and J are TRBV5-5 and TRBJ1-1; D might be TRBD1 (5 bases). This CDR3 has 15 amino acids. The ends were cut back, 3 bases at V and 6 bases at J, with 18 bases in the middle. Germline V CDR1 and CDR2: SGHKS, YYEKEE (reference sequence). CDR3: CASSSFSRGSAEAFF. The CDR3 region has the DNA TGTGCCAGCAGCTCATTTTCAAGGGGAAGTGCTGAAGCTTTCTTT. Drawing the rest from reference TRBV5-5 and TRBJ1-1, the complete variable domain is DAGVTQSPTHLIKTRGQQVTLRCSPISGHKSVSWYQQVLGQGPQFIFQYYEKEERGRGNFPDRFSARQFPNYSSELNVNALLLGDSALYLCASSSFSRGSAEAFFGQGTRLTVV.